The rows below give T cell receptor beta chains drawn from one sample of a study of tumor T cells in aggressive B-cell lymphoma. TCRdb's table, derived via immunoSEQ multiplex PCR, lists solely in-frame clones and lacks some. The sample lists about 3,500 clones; approximately 95% were seen once. The specimen sequenced was tumor tissue. The receptor set was obtained from an adult with diffuse large B cell lymphoma. Each CDR3 is given without its conserved first and last residue.

v_gene,j_gene,CDR3aa
TRBV9,TRBJ1-2,ASSVGLSGGYGYT
TRBV6-5,TRBJ1-2,ASSYEAGGSYGYT
TRBV6-5,TRBJ2-7,ASARQAGGPNEQY
TRBV7-2,TRBJ1-5,ASSTRDRVQPQH
TRBV7-2,TRBJ1-2,ASSSTGTAGYT
TRBV28,TRBJ2-7,ASFRDYYEQY
TRBV15,TRBJ2-3,ATQAGVADTQY
TRBV19,TRBJ1-4,ASSGASEKLF
TRBV28,TRBJ1-5,ASSRDSNQPQH
TRBV29-1,TRBJ2-3,SVARGIGGTDTQY
TRBV11-2,TRBJ2-7,ASSLVPLSSYEQY
TRBV19,TRBJ2-1,ASSVQLAGGPNEQF
TRBV29-1,.,SARQGRYEQY
TRBV5-1,TRBJ1-1,ASSPRGIDTEAF
TRBV18,TRBJ2-1,ASSPPRGLNNEQF
TRBV28,TRBJ2-5,ASSIRQGAREQY
TRBV10-1,TRBJ2-2,ASSRLAGETGELF
TRBV5-1,TRBJ1-2,ASSLAGQIYGYT
TRBV4-2,TRBJ1-2,ASSQGGQFYGYT
TRBV5-4,TRBJ2-4,AVGAGDMDIQY
TRBV28,TRBJ1-4,ASSLRPGEGQVVELF
TRBV11-3,TRBJ2-1,ASSLGLAVYNEQF
TRBV19,TRBJ2-1,ASSKTHRGTTYNEQF
TRBV5-1,TRBJ1-5,ASSLTGSITGEPQH
TRBV30,TRBJ2-3,AWSSRDGDTQY
TRBV15,TRBJ1-2,ATSIRTGSGYT
TRBV19,TRBJ2-7,ASRPGQGLMGEQY
TRBV29-1,TRBJ2-5,SVEQGQETQY
TRBV29-1,TRBJ1-2,SVGDSVNYGYT
TRBV6-5,TRBJ1-5,ASRPTGGNQPQH
TRBV7-2,TRBJ1-2,ASSPNTGGGGYT
TRBV9,TRBJ2-3,ASSERDRRYTDTQY
TRBV29-1,TRBJ2-7,SVGKSYGLAGVYEQY
TRBV28,TRBJ2-6,ASSLSGGSYSGANVLT
TRBV5-4,TRBJ2-1,ASSGGLAGAYNEQF
TRBV7-9,TRBJ1-6,ASSPRDRVSPLH
TRBV6-1,TRBJ2-7,AGSLGQNSYEQY
TRBV9,TRBJ1-4,ASSASSGTGFEKLF
TRBV6-1,.,ASSEAVSGSPYEQY
TRBV19,TRBJ2-5,ASSIHRAAGGWEIQY
TRBV6-1,TRBJ2-7,ASSEGSLGQY
TRBV29-1,TRBJ2-5,SGSSSRDRGLQTQY
TRBV6-5,TRBJ2-1,ASSYSRTGLEQF